The clone carrying this TCR beta chain is labeled large. Its specificity is not known. These data are taken from a study of spatial heterogeneity in lung cancer. Study summary: Sequencing consistently turned up more beta-chain sequences than alpha-chain sequences.

Looked up from germline, CDR1 is SGHTA and CDR2 is FQGTGA. Germline trimming cut 5 bases from V and 2 bases from J; bases unmatched to any gene: 5. This CDR3 comprises 15 residues. TCRdb used MiXCR to reprocess the 5' RACE reads, holding one entry per CDR3 protein. This table holds roughly 1,500 distinct CDR3 sequences, roughly 16% found once. Stated time point: sample taken at primary tumor resection. Whole-study findings and limits: Tumoral mutation counts were tracked by counts of expanded intratumoral alpha and beta TCRs. Estimated TCR-seq coverage of tumor T cells was only roughly 7% for alpha chains. For beta chains, the corresponding estimate was roughly 13%.

This specimen was lung tumor tissue, taken at surgery. This receptor was identified in a male donor with early-stage non-small cell lung cancer. V usage is TRBV7-3 and J usage is TRBJ2-3, with TRBD1 matching over 9 bases. The CDR3 loop is CASSPRTGVTDTQYF. The CDR3 bases are TGTGCCAGCAGCCCGAGGACAGGGGTCACAGATACGCAGTATTTT.